This T cell receptor (beta chain) emerged from a study of a mutant IDH1 vaccine in newly diagnosed glioma. Turning to the study itself: Before enrollment, patients got radiotherapy alone, temozolomide alone, or mostly the combination.

Produced via immunoSEQ multiplex PCR; TCRdb's table is partial and in-frame only. The sample contains roughly 28,000 clones, roughly 90% of which appear only once. Time point specified: week 5, during vaccination. Every vaccine dose comprised 300 ug of mutant IDH1 20-mer peptide plus topical imiquimod. Worth noting for this clone: Antigen unknown.

Germline V gene lookup returns CDR1 SGHTA and CDR2 FQGNSA. Trimming shortened V by 3 bases and J by 3 bases, and 11 bases separated the two germline ends. There are 15 residues in the CDR3. The receptor's source is a young man with glioma. Sequences were derived from PBMCs, sampled from a glioma patient whose treatment included an IDH1 peptide vaccine. The chain carries TRBV7-2 and TRBJ1-4; D gene unclear. Here the CDR3 DNA reads TGTGCCAGCAGCTTGGGGTGGAGGGCTAATGAAAAACTGTTTTTT. It translates to CASSLGWRANEKLFF.